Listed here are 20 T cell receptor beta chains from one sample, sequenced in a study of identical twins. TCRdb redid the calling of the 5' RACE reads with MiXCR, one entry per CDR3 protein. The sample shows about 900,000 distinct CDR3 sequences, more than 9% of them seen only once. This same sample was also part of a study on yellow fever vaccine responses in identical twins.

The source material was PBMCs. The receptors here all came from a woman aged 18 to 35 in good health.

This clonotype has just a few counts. Written as DNA, the CDR3 is TGCAGTGCTAGTGGGACCAACCCTCAGGATGAGCAGTTCTTC. This translates into CSASGTNPQDEQFF. The chain couples TRBV20-1 to TRBJ2-1; D could derive from TRBD1 or TRBD2 (5 bases each). Germline-derived CDR1 and CDR2 are DFQATT and SNEGSKA (reference sequence). The V gene lost 3 bases and the J gene lost 8 bases, with 17 bases spanning the gap. The CDR3 spans 14 residues.

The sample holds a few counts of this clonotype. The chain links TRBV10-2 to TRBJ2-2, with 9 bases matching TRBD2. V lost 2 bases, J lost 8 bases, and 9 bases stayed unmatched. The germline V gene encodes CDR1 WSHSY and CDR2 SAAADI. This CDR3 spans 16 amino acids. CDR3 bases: TGCGCCAGCAGTGAGATTCCTAGCGGGGCCGGAGGGGAGCTGTTTTTT. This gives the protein CASSEIPSGAGGELFF.

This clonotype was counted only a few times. CDR3: CASSPGTSGSPHNEQFF. CDR3 nucleotide sequence: TGTGCCAGCAGCCCAGGGACTAGCGGGAGCCCCCACAATGAGCAGTTCTTC. The chain couples TRBV11-2 to TRBJ2-1, with 14 bases aligning to TRBD2. Germline CDR1 SGHAT, CDR2 FQNNGV. The CDR3 runs 17 residues. V was pared by 5 bases and J by 5 bases, with 8 bases of the junction left unmatched.

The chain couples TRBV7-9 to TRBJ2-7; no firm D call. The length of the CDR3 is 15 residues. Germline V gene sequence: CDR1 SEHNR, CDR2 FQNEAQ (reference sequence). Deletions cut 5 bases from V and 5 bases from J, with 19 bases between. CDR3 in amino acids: CASSLDQAIIDEQYF. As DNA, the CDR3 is TGTGCCAGCAGCCTAGATCAGGCAATAATAGACGAGCAGTACTTC.

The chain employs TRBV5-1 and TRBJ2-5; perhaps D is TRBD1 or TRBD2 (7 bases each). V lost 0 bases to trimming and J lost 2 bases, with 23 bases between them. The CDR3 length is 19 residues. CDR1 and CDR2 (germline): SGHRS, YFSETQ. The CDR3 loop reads CASSLVRGRIGRSQETQYF. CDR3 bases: TGCGCCAGCAGCTTGGTAAGGGGGCGCATCGGGAGGTCACAAGAGACCCAGTACTTC.

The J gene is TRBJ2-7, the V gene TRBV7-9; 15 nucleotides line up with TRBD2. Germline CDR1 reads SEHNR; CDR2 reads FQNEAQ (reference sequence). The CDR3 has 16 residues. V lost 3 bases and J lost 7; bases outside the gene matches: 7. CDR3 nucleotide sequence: TGTGCCAGCAGCTTGTCTGGACTAGCGGGAGGGAAAGAGCAGTACTTC. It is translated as CASSLSGLAGGKEQYF.

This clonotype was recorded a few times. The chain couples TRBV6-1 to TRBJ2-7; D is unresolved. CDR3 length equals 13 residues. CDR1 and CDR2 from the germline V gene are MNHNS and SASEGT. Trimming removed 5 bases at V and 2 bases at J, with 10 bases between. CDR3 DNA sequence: TGTGCCAGCAGTCCCTTACCCACCTACGAGCAGTACTTC. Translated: CASSPLPTYEQYF.

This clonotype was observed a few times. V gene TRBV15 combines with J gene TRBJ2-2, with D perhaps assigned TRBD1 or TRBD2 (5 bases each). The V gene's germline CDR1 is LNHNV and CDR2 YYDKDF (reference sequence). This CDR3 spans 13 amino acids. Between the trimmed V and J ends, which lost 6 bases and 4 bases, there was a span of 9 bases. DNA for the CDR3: TGTGCCACCAGGGGACGGGGCACCGGGGAGCTGTTTTTT. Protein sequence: CATRGRGTGELFF.

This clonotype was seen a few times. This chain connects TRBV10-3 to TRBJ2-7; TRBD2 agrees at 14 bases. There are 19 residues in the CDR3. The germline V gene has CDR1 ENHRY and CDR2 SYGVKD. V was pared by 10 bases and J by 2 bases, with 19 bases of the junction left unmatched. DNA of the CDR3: TGTGCCACGGGGACTAGCGGGAGAAGGGGGGTGAACTTTACCTACGAGCAGTACTTC. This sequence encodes CATGTSGRRGVNFTYEQYF.

The chain's CDR3 is CASSLVLARDRSTGELFF. The CDR3 DNA reads TGTGCCAGCAGCTTGGTGCTCGCCCGGGACAGGAGCACCGGGGAGCTGTTTTTT. The chain has TRBV5-6 and TRBJ2-2; 8 bases are a match to TRBD1. V shed 0 bases, J shed 4 bases, and the junction held 11 bases outside the gene matches. This CDR3 has 18 amino acids. In germline, CDR1 is SGHDT, CDR2 YYEEEE.

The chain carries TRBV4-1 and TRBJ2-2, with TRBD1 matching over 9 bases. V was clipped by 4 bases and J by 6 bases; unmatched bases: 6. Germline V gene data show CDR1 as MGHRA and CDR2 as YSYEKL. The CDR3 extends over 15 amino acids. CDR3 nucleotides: TGCGCCAGCAGCCCCGGGACAGGGTTTTCCGGGGAGCTGTTTTTT. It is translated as CASSPGTGFSGELFF.

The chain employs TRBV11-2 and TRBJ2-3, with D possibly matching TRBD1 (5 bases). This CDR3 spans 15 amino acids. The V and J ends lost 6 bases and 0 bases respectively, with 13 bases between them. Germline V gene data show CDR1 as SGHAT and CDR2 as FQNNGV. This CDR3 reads CASSFNRRSTDTQYF. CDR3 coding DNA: TGTGCCAGCAGTTTCAACAGGCGGAGCACAGATACGCAGTATTTT.

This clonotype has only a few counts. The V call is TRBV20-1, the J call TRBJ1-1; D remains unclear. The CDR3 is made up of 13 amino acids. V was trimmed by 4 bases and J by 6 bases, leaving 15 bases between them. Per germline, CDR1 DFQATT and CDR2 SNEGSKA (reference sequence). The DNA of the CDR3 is TGCAGTGCTAAGTCGGGCGGGCGGGCTGAAGCTTTCTTT. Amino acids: CSAKSGGRAEAFF.

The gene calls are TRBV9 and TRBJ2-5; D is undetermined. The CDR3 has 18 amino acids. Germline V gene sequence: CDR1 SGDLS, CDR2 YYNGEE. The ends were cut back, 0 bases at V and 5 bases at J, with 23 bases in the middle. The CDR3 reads CASSVGEDKSISVETQYF. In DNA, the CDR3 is TGTGCCAGCAGCGTAGGAGAGGATAAAAGTATTTCCGTGGAGACCCAGTACTTC. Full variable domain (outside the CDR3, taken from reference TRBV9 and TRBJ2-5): DSGVTQTPKHLITATGQRVTLRCSPRSGDLSVYWYQQSLDQGLQFLIQYYNGEERAKGNILERFSAQQFPDLHSELNLSSLELGDSALYFCASSVGEDKSISVETQYFGPGTRLLVL.

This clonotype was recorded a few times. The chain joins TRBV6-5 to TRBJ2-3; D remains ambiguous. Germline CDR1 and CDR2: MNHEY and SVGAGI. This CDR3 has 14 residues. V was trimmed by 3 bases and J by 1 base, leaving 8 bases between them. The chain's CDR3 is CASSYISGTDTQYF. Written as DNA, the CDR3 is TGTGCCAGCAGTTATATCAGTGGCACAGATACGCAGTATTTT.

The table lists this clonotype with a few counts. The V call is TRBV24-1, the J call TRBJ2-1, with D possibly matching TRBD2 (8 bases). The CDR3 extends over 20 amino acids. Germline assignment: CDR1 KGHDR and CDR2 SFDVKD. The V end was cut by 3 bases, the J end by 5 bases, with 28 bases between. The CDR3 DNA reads TGTGCCACCAGTGATCCCGCCGGGACAGCCGGGACTAGGATCCACAATGAGCAGTTCTTC. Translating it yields CATSDPAGTAGTRIHNEQFF.

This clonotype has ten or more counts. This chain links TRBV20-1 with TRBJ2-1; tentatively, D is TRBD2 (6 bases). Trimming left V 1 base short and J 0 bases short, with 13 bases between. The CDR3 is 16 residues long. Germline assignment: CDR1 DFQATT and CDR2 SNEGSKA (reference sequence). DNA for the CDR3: TGCAGTGCTAGAGTGCTTACTAGCAGCTCCTACAATGAGCAGTTCTTC. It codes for CSARVLTSSSYNEQFF.

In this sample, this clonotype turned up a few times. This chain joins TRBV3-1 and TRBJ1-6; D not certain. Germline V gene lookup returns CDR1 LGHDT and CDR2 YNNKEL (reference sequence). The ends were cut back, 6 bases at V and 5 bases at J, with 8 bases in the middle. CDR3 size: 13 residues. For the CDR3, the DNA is TGTGCCAGCAGTGGACGGAATAATTCACCCCTCCACTTT. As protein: CASSGRNNSPLHF.

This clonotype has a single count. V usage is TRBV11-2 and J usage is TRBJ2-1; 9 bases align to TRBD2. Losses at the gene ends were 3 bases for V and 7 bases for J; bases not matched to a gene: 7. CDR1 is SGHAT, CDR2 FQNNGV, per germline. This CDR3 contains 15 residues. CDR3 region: CASSLLGLASNEQFF. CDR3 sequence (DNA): TGTGCCAGCAGCTTGTTGGGACTAGCTTCAAATGAGCAGTTCTTC.

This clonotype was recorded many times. The CDR3 protein is CASSFHSYEQYF. Here the CDR3 DNA reads TGTGCCAGCAGTTTCCACAGCTACGAGCAGTACTTC. The V gene is TRBV12-3 or TRBV12-4, the J gene TRBJ2-7; D remains ambiguous. The CDR3 spans 12 residues. Trimming removed 3 bases from V and 3 bases from J, with 6 bases in between.